This T cell receptor beta chain stems from a study of blood T cell repertoires in COVID-19. Study-wide context: Donors in the United States, Italy and Spain gave samples during acute or convalescent COVID-19.

The CDR3 loop spans 14 amino acids. Germline CDR1 and CDR2: MNHEY and SVGAGI. The ends lost 5 bases at V and 6 bases at J; junction bases unmatched: 6. Original handling: Amplification of reference gene primers provided the estimated nucleated cell counts. Assay used: immunoSEQ multiplex PCR; TCRdb lists only in-frame clones, some missing. That table supplies the V and J calls and clone size; D and trimming were determined from the DNA. The data hold 300,000 to 350,000 clones, with 90% observed a single time. The TCR was taken from a woman aged 30 to 39 with COVID-19, enrolled during active disease. The sequencing sample was made of peripheral blood. The J gene is TRBJ2-2, the V gene TRBV6-5, with 7 positions matching TRBD1. The DNA of the CDR3 is TGTGCCAGCAGTCGGGACAGAGGGGCCGGGGAGCTGTTTTTT. Amino acids: CASSRDRGAGELFF.